Shown below are 6 T cell receptor beta chains from a single sample sequenced in a study of cytotoxic CD8 clonotypes in ibrutinib-treated CLL. Produced via immunoSEQ multiplex PCR; TCRdb's table is partial and in-frame only. Of approximately 25,000 clones listed, around 74% are singletons. Sequencing used PBMCs, obtained at disease progression, from a patient treated with ibrutinib. All receptors derive from a human donor with chronic lymphocytic leukemia.

CDR3 amino acids: CASSQDRDSYYEQYF. CDR3 DNA: TGCGCCAGCAGCCAAGACCGGGACTCTTACTACGAGCAGTACTTC. The rearrangement uses TRBV4-1 and TRBJ2-7; the D gene is possibly TRBD2 (6 bases). The ends were cut back, 0 bases at V and 3 bases at J, with 12 bases in the middle. The CDR3 covers 15 residues. Germline V gene sequence: CDR1 MGHRA, CDR2 YSYEKL.

V and J are TRBV11-3 and TRBJ1-1; a possible D gene is TRBD1 (6 bases). The V gene lost 1 base and the J gene lost 1 base, with 13 bases spanning the gap. CDR1 and CDR2 (germline): SGHNT, YENEEA. The CDR3 covers 16 residues. CDR3 loop: CASSLVRGQANTEAFF. In nucleotides, the CDR3 is TGTGCCAGCAGCTTAGTCCGGGGGCAAGCGAACACTGAAGCTTTCTTT.

This clone was detected only a few times. The CDR3 DNA reads as TGTGCCTGGAGAAGGTTGGGGGGGGACACTGAAGCTTTCTTT. It yields the protein CAWRRLGGDTEAFF. The rearrangement links TRBV30 to TRBJ1-1; maybe TRBD1 (5 bases). The germline gives CDR1 GTSNPN, CDR2 SVGIG (reference sequence). V was shortened by 3 bases and J by 3 bases, with 14 bases between the two germline ends. The CDR3 is 14 amino acids. Combining the CDR3 with reference TRBV30 and TRBJ1-1 gives the whole variable domain SQTIHQWPATLVQPVGSPLSLECTVEGTSNPNLYWYRQAAGRGLQLLFYSVGIGQISSEVPQNLSASRPQDRQFILSSKKLLLSDSGFYLCAWRRLGGDTEAFFGQGTRLTVV.

V usage is TRBV29-1 and J usage is TRBJ1-1, with D possibly being TRBD1 (5 bases). Germline values: CDR1 SQVTM, CDR2 ANQGSEA. The CDR3 spans 12 residues. V shed 2 bases and J shed 11 bases, with 15 bases lying between them. The CDR3 sequence is CSVERGRGEAFF. In DNA form, the CDR3 reads TGCAGCGTTGAAAGGGGACGGGGGGAGGCTTTCTTT.

The CDR3 here is CASSGTPSSAETQYF. The CDR3 bases are TGTGCCAGCAGTGGGACACCTAGCAGCGCGGAGACCCAGTACTTC. J is TRBJ2-5 and V is TRBV7-9; D possibly corresponds to TRBD1 (6 bases). Between the trimmed V and J ends, which lost 6 bases and 5 bases, there was a span of 19 bases. Germline V lookup: CDR1 SEHNR, CDR2 FQNEAQ (reference sequence). CDR3 length equals 15 residues.

The chain employs TRBV27 and TRBJ2-2; a weak D match, TRBD2 (6 bases). Trimming removed 2 bases from V and 6 bases from J, with 7 bases in between. The CDR3 totals 13 residues. Germline values: CDR1 MNHEY, CDR2 SMNVEV (reference sequence). Written as DNA, the CDR3 is TGTGCCAGCAGTTTAGGGGGGTCCGGGGAGCTGTTTTTT. It translates to CASSLGGSGELFF.